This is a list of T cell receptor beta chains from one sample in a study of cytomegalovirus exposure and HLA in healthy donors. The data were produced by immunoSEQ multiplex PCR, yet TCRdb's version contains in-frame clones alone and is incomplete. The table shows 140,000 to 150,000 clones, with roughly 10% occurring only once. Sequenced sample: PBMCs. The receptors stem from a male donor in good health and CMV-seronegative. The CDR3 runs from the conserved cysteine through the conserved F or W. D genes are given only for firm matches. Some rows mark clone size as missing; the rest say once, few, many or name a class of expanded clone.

CDR3nt: TGTGCCAGCAGCCCCTGGGCCGTTCAGTCAACTCCCACTGAAGCTTTCTTT; CDR3aa: CASSPWAVQSTPTEAFF; v_gene: TRBV7-2; d_gene: .; j_gene: TRBJ1-1; abundance: .
CDR3nt: TGTGCCAGCAGCCCTCGTCCCGGGACATACATGAACACTGAAGCTTTCTTT; CDR3aa: CASSPRPGTYMNTEAFF; v_gene: TRBV7-2; d_gene: .; j_gene: TRBJ1-1; abundance: .
CDR3nt: TGTGCCAGCAGCCCGGCCGACGGGGGGTCCGAGACCCAGTACTTC; CDR3aa: CASSPADGGSETQYF; v_gene: TRBV5-6; d_gene: TRBD2; j_gene: TRBJ2-5; abundance: .
CDR3nt: TGTGCCAGCAGCTTGGGGGACAGACGTACTGAAGCTTTCTTT; CDR3aa: CASSLGDRRTEAFF; v_gene: TRBV5-4; d_gene: TRBD1; j_gene: TRBJ1-1; abundance: .
CDR3nt: TGTGCCAGCAGTTTCTTACTGAGCTCCTACAATGAGCAGTTCTTC; CDR3aa: CASSFLLSSYNEQFF; v_gene: TRBV28; d_gene: .; j_gene: TRBJ2-1; abundance: .
CDR3nt: TGTGCCAGTAGTATCGGACAGGTTTACCAAGAGACCCAGTACTTC; CDR3aa: CASSIGQVYQETQYF; v_gene: TRBV19; d_gene: TRBD1; j_gene: TRBJ2-5; abundance: .
CDR3nt: TGTGCCAGCAGCTTGGGCACAGTAAATAATTCACCCCTCCACTTT; CDR3aa: CASSLGTVNNSPLHF; v_gene: TRBV7-2; d_gene: .; j_gene: TRBJ1-6; abundance: few
CDR3nt: TGTGCCAGCAGCCACCGGCGGGCAGGGGGCTCGACTGAAGCTTTCTTT; CDR3aa: CASSHRRAGGSTEAFF; v_gene: TRBV14; d_gene: TRBD1; j_gene: TRBJ1-1; abundance: .
CDR3nt: TGTGCCAGTAGTGACCTACCGGGTCCCGTGGACATTCAGTACTTC; CDR3aa: CASSDLPGPVDIQYF; v_gene: TRBV19; d_gene: .; j_gene: TRBJ2-4; abundance: few
CDR3nt: TGTGCCAGCAGTTCCCTTTTATCAACTAATGAAAAACTGTTTTTT; CDR3aa: CASSSLLSTNEKLFF; v_gene: TRBV28; d_gene: .; j_gene: TRBJ1-4; abundance: .
CDR3nt: TGCGCCAGCAGCTTGGTTGGGGCCCACGAGCAGTACTTC; CDR3aa: CASSLVGAHEQYF; v_gene: TRBV5-1; d_gene: .; j_gene: TRBJ2-7; abundance: .
CDR3nt: TGTGCCAGCAGTCCCGACTTACAGGGAAGAGGTGGTGAAGCTTTCTTT; CDR3aa: CASSPDLQGRGGEAFF; v_gene: TRBV5-4; d_gene: .; j_gene: TRBJ1-1; abundance: few
CDR3nt: TGCGCCAGCAGCCCTATGACGGGAGGATCGAGTGAGCAGTTCTTC; CDR3aa: CASSPMTGGSSEQFF; v_gene: TRBV5-1; d_gene: TRBD2; j_gene: TRBJ2-1; abundance: .
CDR3nt: TGTGCCAGCAGCCCTAACAGGAACACTGAAGCTTTCTTT; CDR3aa: CASSPNRNTEAFF; v_gene: TRBV6-5; d_gene: .; j_gene: TRBJ1-1; abundance: .
CDR3nt: TGTGCCAGCAGTTTTCGTCGGGACTACTACTACGAGCAGTACTTC; CDR3aa: CASSFRRDYYYEQYF; v_gene: TRBV28; d_gene: TRBD2; j_gene: TRBJ2-7; abundance: .
CDR3nt: TGTGCCTGGTATACGGGAACTAACTATGGCTACACCTTC; CDR3aa: CAWYTGTNYGYTF; v_gene: TRBV30; d_gene: .; j_gene: TRBJ1-2; abundance: .
CDR3nt: TGTGCCATCAGAAAAGACACAGGGGAAGAGACCCAGTACTTC; CDR3aa: CAIRKDTGEETQYF; v_gene: TRBV10-3; d_gene: TRBD1; j_gene: TRBJ2-5; abundance: .
CDR3nt: TGTGCCAGCAGTTGGGGACATGGCACCGGGGAGCTGTTTTTT; CDR3aa: CASSWGHGTGELFF; v_gene: TRBV27; d_gene: .; j_gene: TRBJ2-2; abundance: few
CDR3nt: TGTGCCAGCAGCCTTGGACTAGCGGGAGCCCTCTCCTACGAGCAGTACTTC; CDR3aa: CASSLGLAGALSYEQYF; v_gene: TRBV5-6; d_gene: TRBD2; j_gene: TRBJ2-7; abundance: few
CDR3nt: TGTGCCAGCAGCCGAGAGGCTAGCGGGAGGGCCTACGAGCAGTACTTC; CDR3aa: CASSREASGRAYEQYF; v_gene: TRBV7-2; d_gene: TRBD2; j_gene: TRBJ2-7; abundance: .
CDR3nt: TGTGCCACAACGATGGAGTGGGGGGCCTACGAGCAGTACTTC; CDR3aa: CATTMEWGAYEQYF; v_gene: TRBV2; d_gene: .; j_gene: TRBJ2-7; abundance: few
CDR3nt: TGTGCCAGCAGCAAGGAACCGGGACTAGCGGGACCCGCTGGGAGGACTGAGCAGTTCTTC; CDR3aa: CASSKEPGLAGPAGRTEQFF; v_gene: TRBV21-1; d_gene: .; j_gene: TRBJ2-1; abundance: few
CDR3nt: TGTGCCAGCAGTTACCGGGGGACTGCTGTGGCTCTCCACTTT; CDR3aa: CASSYRGTAVALHF; v_gene: TRBV6-5; d_gene: .; j_gene: TRBJ1-6; abundance: .
CDR3nt: TGTGCCAGCAGTGCCAGGGACTTCAGCACAGATACGCAGTATTTT; CDR3aa: CASSARDFSTDTQYF; v_gene: TRBV28; d_gene: .; j_gene: TRBJ2-3; abundance: few
CDR3nt: TGTGCCAGCAGTACGGACAGCTTAGGGGAGCAGTACTTC; CDR3aa: CASSTDSLGEQYF; v_gene: TRBV7-8; d_gene: .; j_gene: TRBJ2-7; abundance: .
CDR3nt: TGTGCCAGCAGAATTTCATTCGAGGGCGAGGACACTGAAGCTTTCTTT; CDR3aa: CASRISFEGEDTEAFF; v_gene: TRBV14; d_gene: .; j_gene: TRBJ1-1; abundance: .
CDR3nt: TGCGCCAGCAGCTTGGATTCCGGGGGATGGTCACCCCTCCACTTT; CDR3aa: CASSLDSGGWSPLHF; v_gene: TRBV5-1; d_gene: .; j_gene: TRBJ1-6; abundance: .
CDR3nt: TGTGCCAGTAGAGTCAGGGATAGCAATCAGCCCCAGCATTTT; CDR3aa: CASRVRDSNQPQHF; v_gene: TRBV19; d_gene: .; j_gene: TRBJ1-5; abundance: .
CDR3nt: TGCGCCAGCAGCCAAGACTCTCCTAGCGGGGGGGCGTACGCAACAGATACGCAGTATTTT; CDR3aa: CASSQDSPSGGAYATDTQYF; v_gene: TRBV4-1; d_gene: TRBD2; j_gene: TRBJ2-3; abundance: .
CDR3nt: TGTGCCAGCAGCTCGGGGGGACTAGCGGGAAACTACGAGCAGTACTTC; CDR3aa: CASSSGGLAGNYEQYF; v_gene: TRBV7-8; d_gene: TRBD2; j_gene: TRBJ2-7; abundance: .
CDR3nt: TGTGCCAGCAGTTCCGGGACTAGTTCGGGTTTCAATGAGCAGTTCTTC; CDR3aa: CASSSGTSSGFNEQFF; v_gene: TRBV28; d_gene: TRBD2; j_gene: TRBJ2-1; abundance: few
CDR3nt: TGTGCCAGCAGTTGGACAGCCGGTTCAGGAGATACGCAGTATTTT; CDR3aa: CASSWTAGSGDTQYF; v_gene: TRBV2; d_gene: .; j_gene: TRBJ2-3; abundance: .
CDR3nt: TGTGCCAGCAGTTCCCTAGCGGGGTCCTACGAGCAGTACTTC; CDR3aa: CASSSLAGSYEQYF; v_gene: TRBV27; d_gene: TRBD2; j_gene: TRBJ2-7; abundance: few
CDR3nt: TGCAGCGGCCGGACAGGGGAGGGTAGCTACGAGCAGTACTTC; CDR3aa: CSGRTGEGSYEQYF; v_gene: TRBV29-1; d_gene: TRBD1; j_gene: TRBJ2-7; abundance: few
CDR3nt: TGTGCCAGTAGCCCGACAGGGGGCCTCTATGGCTACACCTTC; CDR3aa: CASSPTGGLYGYTF; v_gene: TRBV19; d_gene: TRBD1; j_gene: TRBJ1-2; abundance: few
CDR3nt: TGTGCCAGCTCACTCGGGACAGGGTTAAGAGGCACTGAAGCTTTCTTT; CDR3aa: CASSLGTGLRGTEAFF; v_gene: TRBV18; d_gene: TRBD1; j_gene: TRBJ1-1; abundance: few
CDR3nt: TGTGCCAGTAGTAGAACTAGCGGGGGGGCTTACAATGAGCAGTTCTTC; CDR3aa: CASSRTSGGAYNEQFF; v_gene: TRBV19; d_gene: TRBD2; j_gene: TRBJ2-1; abundance: .
CDR3nt: TGCGCCAGCAGCCAAGAAAGTCACAGTACCTACGAGCAGTACTTC; CDR3aa: CASSQESHSTYEQYF; v_gene: TRBV4-3; d_gene: .; j_gene: TRBJ2-7; abundance: .
CDR3nt: TGTGCCAGCAGCCCCTCGCGGGACGGCCCTTTCACAGATACGCAGTATTTT; CDR3aa: CASSPSRDGPFTDTQYF; v_gene: TRBV7-9; d_gene: .; j_gene: TRBJ2-3; abundance: few
CDR3nt: TGTGCCAGCAGCCACGAAGGAGAAGCGGGAGGAGAGACCCAGTACTTC; CDR3aa: CASSHEGEAGGETQYF; v_gene: TRBV4-2; d_gene: TRBD2; j_gene: TRBJ2-5; abundance: .
CDR3nt: TGTGCCAGCAGTGACGGGGGAGGATTGAACACTGAAGCTTTCTTT; CDR3aa: CASSDGGGLNTEAFF; v_gene: TRBV6-4; d_gene: .; j_gene: TRBJ1-1; abundance: .
CDR3nt: TGTGCCAGCAGCTTGGGGACAGGACCCTACGAGCAGTACTTC; CDR3aa: CASSLGTGPYEQYF; v_gene: TRBV5-4; d_gene: TRBD1; j_gene: TRBJ2-7; abundance: few
CDR3nt: TGTGCCAGCAGCTTGACAGCTTATGGAAACACCATATATTTT; CDR3aa: CASSLTAYGNTIYF; v_gene: TRBV27; d_gene: .; j_gene: TRBJ1-3; abundance: few
CDR3nt: TGTGCCAGCTCACCGCCGACAGGAGGGACAGCGGGCTATGGCTACACCTTC; CDR3aa: CASSPPTGGTAGYGYTF; v_gene: TRBV18; d_gene: TRBD1; j_gene: TRBJ1-2; abundance: .
CDR3nt: TGTGCCACCAGCAGCCGGACTAGCGGGTTTTCCTACGAGCAGTACTTC; CDR3aa: CATSSRTSGFSYEQYF; v_gene: TRBV15; d_gene: TRBD2; j_gene: TRBJ2-7; abundance: few
CDR3nt: TGTGCCAGCAGCTTCGGCGAGGACACTGAAGCTTTCTTT; CDR3aa: CASSFGEDTEAFF; v_gene: TRBV5-6; d_gene: .; j_gene: TRBJ1-1; abundance: .
CDR3nt: TGTGCCAGCTCACCATCATCGACTAGCGGGAAAGAGACCCAGTACTTC; CDR3aa: CASSPSSTSGKETQYF; v_gene: TRBV18; d_gene: TRBD2; j_gene: TRBJ2-5; abundance: few
CDR3nt: TGTGCCAGCAGCCCCGGAGGGACAGTAGGAGAGACCCAGTACTTC; CDR3aa: CASSPGGTVGETQYF; v_gene: TRBV5-4; d_gene: .; j_gene: TRBJ2-5; abundance: .
CDR3nt: TGTGCCAGCAGGCCCGGGACAGGCTCTTTAAATGAGCAGTTCTTC; CDR3aa: CASRPGTGSLNEQFF; v_gene: TRBV6-5; d_gene: TRBD1; j_gene: TRBJ2-1; abundance: .
CDR3nt: TGTGCCAGTCAGACCGAGGCAGAGACCCAGTACTTC; CDR3aa: CASQTEAETQYF; v_gene: TRBV6-5; d_gene: .; j_gene: TRBJ2-5; abundance: .
CDR3nt: TGTGCCAGCAGCTTAGAATTGGGGCGAGGTGAAGCTTTCTTT; CDR3aa: CASSLELGRGEAFF; v_gene: TRBV7-2; d_gene: .; j_gene: TRBJ1-1; abundance: few
CDR3nt: TGTGCCAGCAGCCTCTGGGCTAGCGGGAGGGCCATGGCAGATACGCAGTATTTT; CDR3aa: CASSLWASGRAMADTQYF; v_gene: TRBV7-9; d_gene: TRBD2; j_gene: TRBJ2-3; abundance: .
CDR3nt: TGTGCCAGCAGCCTCCGGACAGGCCGAGGTGAAAAACTGTTTTTT; CDR3aa: CASSLRTGRGEKLFF; v_gene: TRBV14; d_gene: TRBD1; j_gene: TRBJ1-4; abundance: .
CDR3nt: TGTGCCAGCAGTTTCTTCTCTAGCGGTTCCTACGAGCAGTACTTC; CDR3aa: CASSFFSSGSYEQYF; v_gene: TRBV27; d_gene: TRBD2; j_gene: TRBJ2-7; abundance: .
CDR3nt: TGTGCCAGCAGTCAGGGGAATCAGCCCCAGCATTTT; CDR3aa: CASSQGNQPQHF; v_gene: TRBV2; d_gene: .; j_gene: TRBJ1-5; abundance: few
CDR3nt: TGTGCCTGGAGTTTGGGACAGGGCTACGAGCAGTACTTC; CDR3aa: CAWSLGQGYEQYF; v_gene: TRBV30; d_gene: TRBD1; j_gene: TRBJ2-7; abundance: few